Listed here are 10 T cell receptor beta chains from one sample, sequenced in a study of siplizumab effects on memory and regulatory T cells (dated by TCRdb to about 2019). Library method: the immunoSEQ multiplex PCR assay. In TCRdb, the immuneACCESS table is reduced to in-frame sequences with V and J assigned. These tables do not hold every clone; where another copy was compared, an unresolved V gene accounts for under half, and the others remain unexplained. The sample table contains about 100,000 clones; only one count was recorded for roughly 94% of them. The top ten clonotypes cover roughly 0.62% of the sample. Sequencing input: Tregs sorted from blood. The receptors were gathered from a human donor in good health.

This clone was detected only once. The rearrangement uses TRBV5-3 and TRBJ2-5; no firm D call. TRBV5-3 is labeled an ORF, and its function is uncertain. Trimming removed 7 bases at V and 4 bases at J, with 11 bases between. The CDR3 extends over 12 amino acids. CDR3: CAREWTVETQYF. The CDR3 nucleotides are TGTGCCAGAGAGTGGACGGTAGAGACCCAGTACTTC.

The chain employs TRBV10-1 and TRBJ2-7; 8 bases fit TRBD2. CDR1 WNHNN and CDR2 SYGVQD come from the germline V gene (reference sequence). The CDR3 loop spans 15 amino acids. V trimming: 3 bases; J trimming: 4 bases; junction bases outside the gene matches: 8. DNA of the CDR3: TGCGCCAGCAGTGATCCCAGCGGGAGATTTTACGAGCAGTACTTC. This sequence encodes CASSDPSGRFYEQYF.

The gene calls are TRBV19 and TRBJ1-1; D perhaps matches TRBD1 (5 bases). The germline V and J ends were trimmed by 9 bases and 1 base, with 21 bases remaining between them. The germline gives CDR1 LNHDA, CDR2 SQIVND (reference sequence). The CDR3 is made up of 16 amino acids. Written as DNA, the CDR3 is TGTGCCAGCAGAGAAGGGGTACTCTTCGGGAACACTGAAGCTTTCTTT. This codes for CASREGVLFGNTEAFF.

The chain carries TRBV28 and TRBJ2-5; D is possibly TRBD2 (6 bases). Germline CDR1 reads MDHEN; CDR2 reads SYDVKM. V gave up 6 bases and J gave up 2 bases, with 10 bases separating them. The CDR3 is 13 amino acids. The DNA for the CDR3 is TGTGCCAGCAGCTTCGGGGGTCAAGAGACCCAGTACTTC. Its translation is CASSFGGQETQYF.

The chain uses TRBV6-6 and TRBJ2-1, with 9 bases that match TRBD1. The CDR3 has 16 amino acids. The germline CDR1 and CDR2 sequences are MNHNY and SVGAGI (reference sequence). Losses at the gene ends were 0 bases for V and 4 bases for J; bases not matched to a gene: 4. The CDR3 DNA follows: TGTGCCAGCAGTTACTCGACCGGGACAGGGTACAATGAGCAGTTCTTC. Translated: CASSYSTGTGYNEQFF.

V gene TRBV2 combines with J gene TRBJ2-7; TRBD2 might be the D (5 bases). The germline gives CDR1 SNHLY, CDR2 FYNNEI. Trimming pared 3 bases from V and 4 bases from J, leaving 13 bases between. CDR3 length: 14 residues. CDR3 sequence (DNA): TGTGCCAGCAGTGACAACGAGGGATCTTACGAGCAGTACTTC. Encoded protein: CASSDNEGSYEQYF.

This chain uses TRBV5-1 with TRBJ2-7, with D perhaps assigned TRBD1 or TRBD2 (5 bases each). The CDR3 extends over 14 amino acids. The germline gives CDR1 SGHRS, CDR2 YFSETQ. Trimming stripped 4 bases from V and 3 bases from J, with 14 bases between. CDR3 region: CASSGGRGDYEQYF. The CDR3 DNA follows: TGCGCCAGCAGCGGGGGTAGAGGGGACTACGAGCAGTACTTC.

The rearrangement uses TRBV11-2 and TRBJ2-2, with D possibly matching TRBD1 (6 bases). The CDR3 sequence is 14 residues long. Looked up from germline, CDR1 is SGHAT and CDR2 is FQNNGV. Trimming pared 5 bases from V and 4 bases from J, leaving 11 bases between. The CDR3 coding sequence is TGTGCCAGCAGCAAGACAGGAGTCACCGGGGAGCTGTTTTTT. Protein: CASSKTGVTGELFF.

The V and J genes are TRBV7-9 and TRBJ2-7; D gene ambiguous. The CDR3 runs 13 residues. Germline V gene lookup returns CDR1 SEHNR and CDR2 FQNEAQ (reference sequence). V lost 3 bases and J 2 bases, leaving 8 bases between the germline ends. In DNA form, the CDR3 reads TGTGCCAGCAGCTTTGGCTTCACCTACGAGCAGTACTTC. Protein sequence: CASSFGFTYEQYF.

The chain is built from TRBV4-1 and TRBJ2-5, with D tentatively TRBD2 (6 bases). V was trimmed by 1 base and J by 2 bases, leaving 17 bases between them. The CDR3 is made up of 17 amino acids. Germline assignment: CDR1 MGHRA and CDR2 YSYEKL. The CDR3 region is CASSQAGPTSKQETQYF. CDR3 DNA sequence: TGCGCCAGCAGCCAAGCCGGCCCGACTAGTAAACAAGAGACCCAGTACTTC.